The next 8 T cell receptor beta chains were all read from a single sample in a study of T cells after yellow fever vaccination. TCRdb itself ran the 5' RACE reads through MiXCR, one entry per CDR3 protein. The top ten hold 15% to 20% of the sample, which has some 560,000 distinct CDR3 sequences, about 17% seen once. Sequenced here: PBMCs, sampled around 5 days after the first yellow fever vaccination. The receptors were sampled from a man aged 18 to 30 who received the YFV17D yellow fever vaccine.

This clonotype was observed at least ten times. The chain is built from TRBV12-3 or TRBV12-4 and TRBJ1-2; 8 bases align to TRBD1. V lost 6 bases to trimming and J lost 2 bases; unmatched junction nucleotides: 5. The CDR3 runs 14 residues. In DNA form, the CDR3 reads TGTGCCAGCAGCCAAAGACAGGGGAACTATGGCTACACCTTC. This codes for CASSQRQGNYGYTF.

This clonotype was observed a few times. The chain employs TRBV6-1 and TRBJ1-4, with TRBD1 matching over 9 bases. J gave up 8 bases and V 6 bases, and 7 bases lay outside the gene matches. Germline loops: CDR1 MNHNS, CDR2 SASEGT. The CDR3 has 14 residues. The CDR3, as DNA: TGTGCCAGCAGGAAACAGGGGGCAGGAGAAAAACTGTTTTTT. It encodes CASRKQGAGEKLFF.

This clonotype was seen a handful of times. The chain is built from TRBV24-1 and TRBJ2-3; D is undetermined. Per germline, CDR1 KGHDR and CDR2 SFDVKD. The CDR3 consists of 14 residues. Trimming shortened V by 0 bases and J by 4 bases, and 7 bases separated the two germline ends. CDR3 residues: CATSDLGSADTQYF. The CDR3 nucleotides are TGTGCCACCAGTGATTTGGGGTCTGCAGATACGCAGTATTTT.

This clonotype showed up just a few times. The chain combines TRBV4-3 with TRBJ2-1, with 9 bases fitting TRBD2. Unmatched junction bases numbered 5, after V lost 1 base and J lost 4 bases. The CDR3 has 16 amino acids. Germline CDR1 and CDR2: LGHNA and YSLEER. For the CDR3, the DNA is TGCGCCAGCAGCCAAGCGCTAGCGGGGCGATACAATGAGCAGTTCTTC. Protein: CASSQALAGRYNEQFF.

This clonotype was picked up a small number of times. The rearrangement uses TRBV18 and TRBJ2-7; maybe TRBD2 (5 bases). V lost 1 base and J lost 2, with 9 bases in between. This CDR3 is 14 amino acids long. Germline lookup yields CDR1 KGHSH and CDR2 LQKENI. The CDR3 DNA follows: TGTGCCAGCTCACCACGAGACGGGACCTACGAGCAGTACTTC. Its protein product is CASSPRDGTYEQYF.

The rearrangement uses TRBV15 and TRBJ1-6, with 10 bases identical to TRBD1. This CDR3 has 16 residues. The V gene's germline CDR1 is LNHNV and CDR2 YYDKDF (reference sequence). With 2 bases clipped from V and 7 bases from J, the junction kept 5 bases outside the gene matches. The CDR3: CATSRSGQGWNSPLHF. CDR3 sequence (DNA): TGTGCCACCAGCAGATCGGGACAGGGGTGGAATTCACCCCTCCACTTT.

V usage is TRBV6-4 and J usage is TRBJ2-1, with TRBD2 matching 7 bases. The germline gives CDR1 MRHNA, CDR2 SNTAGT. V trimming: 3 bases; J trimming: 9 bases; junction bases outside the gene matches: 8. This CDR3 contains 14 residues. CDR3 DNA sequence: TGTGCCAGCAGTGAGGGGGGGAGCGCAGGTGAGCAGTTCTTC. It codes for CASSEGGSAGEQFF.

The gene calls are TRBV9 and TRBJ1-4, with unresolved D. V lost 0 bases and J lost 0, with 12 bases in between. Per germline, CDR1 SGDLS and CDR2 YYNGEE. The CDR3 consists of 17 residues. The CDR3 sequence: CASSVDPAGATNEKLFF. CDR3 bases: TGTGCCAGCAGCGTAGACCCCGCCGGCGCAACTAATGAAAAACTGTTTTTT.